This TCR beta chain was sequenced in a study of T-cell reconstitution after alpha-beta-depleted transplantation in children. The library targeted TCRbeta and was prepared with unique molecular identifiers. TCRdb re-derived calls from the PCR reads in MiXCR, one entry per CDR3 protein. In the table there are about 540,000 distinct CDR3 sequences, 18% of which are singletons. The CDR3 is 15 amino acids. V lost 1 base to trimming and J lost 1 base, with 10 bases between them. Germline V gives CDR1 LGHDT, CDR2 YNNKEL (reference sequence). The chain combines TRBV3-1 with TRBJ1-1, with D perhaps matching TRBD1 (5 bases). The receptor comes from a human donor who donated a stem cell graft to a child with acute lymphoblastic leukemia. This specimen was PBMCs from the stem cell graft donor, taken from the stem cell graft. The CDR3, as DNA: TGTGCCAGCAGCCAAGTCGGGGCTAGGAACACTGAAGCTTTCTTT. This sequence encodes CASSQVGARNTEAFF. Looking up the rest from reference TRBV3-1 and TRBJ1-1 gives the full variable domain: DTAVSQTPKYLVTQMGNDKSIKCEQNLGHDTMYWYKQDSKKFLKIMFSYNNKELIINETVPNRFSPKSPDKAHLNLHINSLELGDSAVYFCASSQVGARNTEAFFGQGTRLTVV.